Sequencing of this T cell receptor beta chain was carried out in a study of T-cell reconstitution after alpha-beta-depleted transplantation in children (dated by TCRdb to the mid-2010s). For the wider study: Using TCR repertoire profiling, the study followed T-cell immune reconstitution in a quantitative way in children after TCRalphabeta/CD19-depleted allogeneic hematopoietic cell transplantation.

In its sample, this clonotype was seen many times. Its binding antigen is unknown. One base away there is no much larger clone; base qualities are not given. Looking up the germline V gene yields CDR1 ENHRY and CDR2 SYGVKD. Relative to germline, V is missing 9 bases and J is missing 4 bases, with 5 bases of the junction outside any gene match. The CDR3 sequence holds 13 residues, the cysteine and phenylalanine included. The entry retains the CDR3 DNA only, 39 bases that are in frame from base 1. The library was obtained by PCR. Sequencing used an Illumina HiSeq 2500. To normalize quantification of the TCRbeta repertoire, the TCR libraries were built with molecular barcoding that relied on unique molecular identifiers. The raw public data were reprocessed by TCRdb itself: fastp quality trimming at Q25, MiXCR clonotype calling, in-frame beta chains only. Rows are combined by CDR3 protein, so each entry shows the most common genes and DNA. This sample holds 600,000 to 700,000 distinct CDR3 sequences; around 16% were observed only once. Approximately 1% of the sample rests with the top ten.

The clonotype comes from a human donor who donated a stem cell graft to a child with acute myeloid leukemia. The chain employs TRBV10-3 and TRBJ1-5; the central 8 bases match TRBD1. The source material was PBMCs from the stem cell graft donor, sampled from the stem cell graft. The nucleotide sequence is TGTGCCATTCGACAGGGGACAAATCAGCCCCAGCATTTT. Translated, it gives CAIRQGTNQPQHF.